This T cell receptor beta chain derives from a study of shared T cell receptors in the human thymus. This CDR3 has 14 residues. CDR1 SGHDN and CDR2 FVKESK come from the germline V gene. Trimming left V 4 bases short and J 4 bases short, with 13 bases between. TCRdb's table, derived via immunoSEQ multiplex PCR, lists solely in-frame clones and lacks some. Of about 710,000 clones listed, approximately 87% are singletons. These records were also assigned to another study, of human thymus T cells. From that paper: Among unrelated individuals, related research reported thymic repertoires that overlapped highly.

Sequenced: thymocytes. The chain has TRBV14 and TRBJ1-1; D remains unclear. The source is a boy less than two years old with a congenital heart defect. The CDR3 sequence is CASSRKQVTTEAFF. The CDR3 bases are TGTGCCAGCAGCCGCAAGCAGGTCACCACTGAAGCTTTCTTT.